This record covers a single T cell receptor beta chain. Antigen unknown. The data were obtained in a study of T cell responses to AZD1222 COVID-19 vaccine. Study-level points and caveats: Baseline testing showed seropositivity in only five or six AZD1222 recipients.

Generated by immunoSEQ multiplex PCR, the TCRdb table keeps only in-frame clones and is missing some. This table has around 99,000 clones, about 92% appearing once. Germline V gene sequence: CDR1 SGHDN, CDR2 FVKESK. The V gene lost 1 base and the J gene lost 3 bases, with 9 bases spanning the gap. This CDR3 spans 14 amino acids. The TCR comes from an adult who received the AZD1222 COVID-19 vaccine. The rearrangement joins TRBV14 to TRBJ1-1; possibly TRBD1 for D (6 bases). The sample in question was peripheral blood, obtained 28 days after the second AZD1222 dose. Here the CDR3 DNA reads TGTGCCAGCAGCCAAGTGCAGGGGTACACTGAAGCTTTCTTT. This encodes CASSQVQGYTEAFF. The full variable domain, its missing parts supplied by reference TRBV14 and TRBJ1-1, is EAGVTQFPSHSVIEKGQTVTLRCDPISGHDNLYWYRRVMGKEIKFLLHFVKESKQDESGMPNNRFLAERTGGTYSTLKVQPAELEDSGVYFCASSQVQGYTEAFFGQGTRLTVV.